This record concerns one TCR beta chain sequence. Its antigen remains unidentified. The CDR3 is made up of 16 amino acids. Trimming cost V 4 bases and J 2 bases, with 15 bases left between them. Germline CDR1 MDHEN, CDR2 SYDVKM. This entry is derived from a study of cytomegalovirus exposure and HLA in healthy donors. Only in-frame clones appear in the TCRdb table, and some are missing; sequencing was by immunoSEQ multiplex PCR. The repertoire holds about 78,000 clones, roughly 95% seen once, with 1.6% in the top ten. The study's findings and limits: Some TCR beta chains (roughly 160 of them) were listed as cytomegalovirus-associated.

V is TRBV28 and J is TRBJ2-1; TRBD1 might be the D (6 bases). The material sequenced was PBMCs. The source of this sequence is a man younger than 35 in good health and CMV-seropositive. The CDR3 DNA reads TGTGCCAGCAGTTCCAACAGGGCCGGCGCCTACAATGAGCAGTTCTTC. Its protein is CASSSNRAGAYNEQFF. The whole variable domain, remainder taken from reference TRBV28 and TRBJ2-1, is DVKVTQSSRYLVKRTGEKVFLECVQDMDHENMFWYRQDPGLGLRLIYFSYDVKMKEKGDIPEGYSVSREKKERFSLILESASTNQTSMYLCASSSNRAGAYNEQFFGPGTRLTVL.